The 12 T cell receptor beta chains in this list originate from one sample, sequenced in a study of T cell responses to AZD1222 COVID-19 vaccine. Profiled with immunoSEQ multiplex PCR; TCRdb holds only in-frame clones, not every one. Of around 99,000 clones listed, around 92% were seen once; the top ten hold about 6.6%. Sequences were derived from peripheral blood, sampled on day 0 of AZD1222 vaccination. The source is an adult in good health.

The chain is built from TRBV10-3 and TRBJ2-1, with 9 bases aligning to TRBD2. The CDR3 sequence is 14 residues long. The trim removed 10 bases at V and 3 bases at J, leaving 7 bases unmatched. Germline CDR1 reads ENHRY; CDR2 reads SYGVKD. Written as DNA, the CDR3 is TGTGCCAGCGTGATTAGCGGGAGCTACAATGAGCAGTTCTTC. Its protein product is CASVISGSYNEQFF.

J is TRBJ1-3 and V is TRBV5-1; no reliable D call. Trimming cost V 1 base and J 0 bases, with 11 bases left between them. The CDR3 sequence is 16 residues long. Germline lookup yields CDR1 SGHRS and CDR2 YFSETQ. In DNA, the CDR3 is TGCGCCAGCAGCTTGAAGACCGACGCCTCTGGAAACACCATATATTTT. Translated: CASSLKTDASGNTIYF.

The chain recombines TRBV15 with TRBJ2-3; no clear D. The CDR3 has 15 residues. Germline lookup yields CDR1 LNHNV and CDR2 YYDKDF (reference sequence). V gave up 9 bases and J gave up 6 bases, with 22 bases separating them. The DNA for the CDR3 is TGTGCCACTTCGACTTTAGTACCTGGGGATGATACGCAGTATTTT. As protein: CATSTLVPGDDTQYF.

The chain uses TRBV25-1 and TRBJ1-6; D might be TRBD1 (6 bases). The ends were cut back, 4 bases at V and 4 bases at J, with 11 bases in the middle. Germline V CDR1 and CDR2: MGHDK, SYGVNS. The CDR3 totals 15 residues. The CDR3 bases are TGTGCCAGCAGTGGTTACCAGGGGTATAATTCACCCCTCCACTTT. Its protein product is CASSGYQGYNSPLHF.

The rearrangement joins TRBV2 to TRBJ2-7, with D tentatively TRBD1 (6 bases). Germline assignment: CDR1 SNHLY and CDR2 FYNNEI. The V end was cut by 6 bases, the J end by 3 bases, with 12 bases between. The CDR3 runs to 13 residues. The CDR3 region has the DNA TGTGCCAGCAGCCTGGACAGAAACTACGAGCAGTACTTC. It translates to CASSLDRNYEQYF.

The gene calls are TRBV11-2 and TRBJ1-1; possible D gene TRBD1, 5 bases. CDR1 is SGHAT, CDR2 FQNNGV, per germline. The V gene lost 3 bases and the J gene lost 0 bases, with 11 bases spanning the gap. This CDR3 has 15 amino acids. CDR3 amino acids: CASSLAGPLNTEAFF. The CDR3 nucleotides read TGTGCCAGCAGCTTGGCAGGGCCCTTGAACACTGAAGCTTTCTTT.

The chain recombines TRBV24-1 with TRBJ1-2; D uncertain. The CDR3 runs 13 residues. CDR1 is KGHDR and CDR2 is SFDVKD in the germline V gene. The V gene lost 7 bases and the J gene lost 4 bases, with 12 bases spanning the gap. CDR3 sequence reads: CATSREHFYGYTF. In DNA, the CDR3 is TGTGCCACCAGCCGAGAGCACTTCTATGGCTACACCTTC.

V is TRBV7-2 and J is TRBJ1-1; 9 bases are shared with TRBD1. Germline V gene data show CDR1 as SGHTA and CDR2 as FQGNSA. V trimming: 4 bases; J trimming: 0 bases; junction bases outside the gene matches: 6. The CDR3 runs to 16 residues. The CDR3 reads CASSYRGPQVNTEAFF. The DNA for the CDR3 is TGTGCCAGCAGCTACAGGGGGCCCCAAGTGAACACTGAAGCTTTCTTT.

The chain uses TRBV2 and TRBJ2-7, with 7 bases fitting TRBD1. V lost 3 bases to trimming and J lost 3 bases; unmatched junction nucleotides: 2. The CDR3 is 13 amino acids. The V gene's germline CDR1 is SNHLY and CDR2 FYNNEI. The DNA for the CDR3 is TGTGCCAGCAGTGAGCAGGGGGACTACGAGCAGTACTTC. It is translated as CASSEQGDYEQYF.

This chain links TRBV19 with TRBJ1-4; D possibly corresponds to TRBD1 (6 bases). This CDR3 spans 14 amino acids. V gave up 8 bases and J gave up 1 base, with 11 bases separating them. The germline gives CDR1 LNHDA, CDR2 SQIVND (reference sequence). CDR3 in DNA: TGTGCCAGTCAAAGGGGGAGAACTAATGAAAAACTGTTTTTT. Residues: CASQRGRTNEKLFF.

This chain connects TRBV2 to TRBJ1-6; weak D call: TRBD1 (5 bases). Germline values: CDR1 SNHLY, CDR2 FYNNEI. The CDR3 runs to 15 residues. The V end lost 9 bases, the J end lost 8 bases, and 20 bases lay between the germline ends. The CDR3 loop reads CASSWRGVRDSPLHF. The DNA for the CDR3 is TGTGCCAGTTCCTGGCGGGGGGTAAGAGATTCACCCCTCCACTTT.

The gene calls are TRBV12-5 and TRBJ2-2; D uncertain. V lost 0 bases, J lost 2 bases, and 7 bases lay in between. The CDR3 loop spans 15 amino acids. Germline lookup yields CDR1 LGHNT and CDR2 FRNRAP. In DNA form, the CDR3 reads TGTGCTAGTGGTTTGGTACTCCAAAACACCGGGGAGCTGTTTTTT. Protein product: CASGLVLQNTGELFF.